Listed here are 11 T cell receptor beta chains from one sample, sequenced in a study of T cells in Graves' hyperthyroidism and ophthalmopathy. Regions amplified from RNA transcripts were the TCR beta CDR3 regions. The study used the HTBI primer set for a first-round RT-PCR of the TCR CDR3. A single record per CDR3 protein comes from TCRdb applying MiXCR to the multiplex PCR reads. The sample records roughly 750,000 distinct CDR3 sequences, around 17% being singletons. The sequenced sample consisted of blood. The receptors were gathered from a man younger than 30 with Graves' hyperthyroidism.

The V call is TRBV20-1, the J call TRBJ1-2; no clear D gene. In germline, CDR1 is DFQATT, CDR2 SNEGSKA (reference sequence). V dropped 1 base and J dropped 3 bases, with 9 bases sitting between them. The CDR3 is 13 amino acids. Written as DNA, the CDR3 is TGCAGTGCTAGAGTAATCCTTGACTATGGCTACACCTTC. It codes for CSARVILDYGYTF.

CDR3 protein: CASSGTPSTYEQYF. The CDR3 nucleotides are TGTGCCAGTAGCGGGACTCCGTCAACCTACGAGCAGTACTTC. The V gene is TRBV19, the J gene TRBJ2-7, with D maybe TRBD2 (6 bases). Trimming cost V 6 bases and J 2 bases, with 14 bases left between them. Germline CDR1 and CDR2: LNHDA and SQIVND (reference sequence). This CDR3 comprises 14 residues.

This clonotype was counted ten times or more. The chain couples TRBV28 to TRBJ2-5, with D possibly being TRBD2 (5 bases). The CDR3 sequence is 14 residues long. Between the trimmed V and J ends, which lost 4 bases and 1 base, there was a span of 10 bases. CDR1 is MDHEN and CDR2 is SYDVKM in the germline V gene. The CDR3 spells CASSSPRGQETQYF. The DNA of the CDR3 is TGTGCCAGCAGTTCCCCCCGGGGCCAAGAGACCCAGTACTTC. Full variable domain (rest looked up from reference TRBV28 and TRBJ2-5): DVKVTQSSRYLVKRTGEKVFLECVQDMDHENMFWYRQDPGLGLRLIYFSYDVKMKEKGDIPEGYSVSREKKERFSLILESASTNQTSMYLCASSSPRGQETQYFGPGTRLLVL.

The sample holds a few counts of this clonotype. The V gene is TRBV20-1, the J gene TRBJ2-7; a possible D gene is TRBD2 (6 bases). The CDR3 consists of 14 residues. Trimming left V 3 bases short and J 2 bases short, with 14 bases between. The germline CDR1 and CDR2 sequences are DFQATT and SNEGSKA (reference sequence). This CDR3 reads CSASSAGTTYEQYF. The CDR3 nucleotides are TGCAGTGCTAGTTCGGCGGGGACGACCTACGAGCAGTACTTC.

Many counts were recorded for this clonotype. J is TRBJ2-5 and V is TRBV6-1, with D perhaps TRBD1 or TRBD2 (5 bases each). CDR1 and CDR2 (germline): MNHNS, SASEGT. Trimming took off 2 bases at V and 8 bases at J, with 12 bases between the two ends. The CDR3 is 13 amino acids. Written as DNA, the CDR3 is TGTGCCAGCAGTGAAAGTGATGGGGGAACCCAGTACTTC. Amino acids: CASSESDGGTQYF.

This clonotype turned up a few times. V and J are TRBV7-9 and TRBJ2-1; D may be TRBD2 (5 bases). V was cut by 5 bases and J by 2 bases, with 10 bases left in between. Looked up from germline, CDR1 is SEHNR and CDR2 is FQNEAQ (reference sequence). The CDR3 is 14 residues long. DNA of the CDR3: TGTGCCAGCAGCCAAACTAGAACCTACAATGAGCAGTTCTTC. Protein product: CASSQTRTYNEQFF.

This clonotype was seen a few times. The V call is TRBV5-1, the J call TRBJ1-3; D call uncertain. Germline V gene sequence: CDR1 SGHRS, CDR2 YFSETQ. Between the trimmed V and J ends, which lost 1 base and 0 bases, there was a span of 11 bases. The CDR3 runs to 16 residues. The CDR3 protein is CASSLYFPSSGNTIYF. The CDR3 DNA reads TGCGCCAGCAGCTTGTATTTCCCGAGCTCTGGAAACACCATATATTTT.

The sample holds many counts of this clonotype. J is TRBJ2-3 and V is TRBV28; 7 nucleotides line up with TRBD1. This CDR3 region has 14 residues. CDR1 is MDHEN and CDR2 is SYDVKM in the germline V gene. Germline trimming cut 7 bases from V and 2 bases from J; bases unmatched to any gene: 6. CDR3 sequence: CASKAGGNTDTQYF. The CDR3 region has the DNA TGTGCCAGCAAGGCAGGGGGAAACACAGATACGCAGTATTTT.

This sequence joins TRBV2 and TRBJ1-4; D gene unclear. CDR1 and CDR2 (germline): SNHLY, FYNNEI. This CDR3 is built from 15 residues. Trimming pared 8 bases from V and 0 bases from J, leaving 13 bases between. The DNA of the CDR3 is TGTGCCAGCCGGGCCCTAGGGACAACTAATGAAAAACTGTTTTTT. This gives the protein CASRALGTTNEKLFF.

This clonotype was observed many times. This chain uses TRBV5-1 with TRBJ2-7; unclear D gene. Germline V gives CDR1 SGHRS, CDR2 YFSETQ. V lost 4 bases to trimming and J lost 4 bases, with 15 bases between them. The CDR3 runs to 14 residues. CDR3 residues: CASSVTGLEYEQYF. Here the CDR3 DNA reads TGCGCCAGCAGCGTAACCGGGCTGGAATACGAGCAGTACTTC.

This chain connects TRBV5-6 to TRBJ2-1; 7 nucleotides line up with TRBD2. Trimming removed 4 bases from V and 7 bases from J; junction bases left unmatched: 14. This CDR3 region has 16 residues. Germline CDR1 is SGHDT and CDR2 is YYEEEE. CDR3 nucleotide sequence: TGTGCCAGCAGCACCGGAAGCGGGACCTTTAGGAATGAGCAGTTCTTC. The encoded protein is CASSTGSGTFRNEQFF. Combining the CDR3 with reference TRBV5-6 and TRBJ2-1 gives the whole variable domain DAGVTQSPTHLIKTRGQQVTLRCSPKSGHDTVSWYQQALGQGPQFIFQYYEEEERQRGNFPDRFSGHQFPNYSSELNVNALLLGDSALYLCASSTGSGTFRNEQFFGPGTRLTVL.